This T cell receptor (beta chain) stems from a study of Graves' ophthalmopathy and Graves' hyperthyroidism. From RNA, the CDR3 regions of TCR beta chains were amplified and sequenced. The library came from an HTBI-primed first-round RT-PCR and a second-round multiplex PCR. TCRdb recomputed calls from the multiplex PCR reads with MiXCR, one row per CDR3 protein. Of 13,000 to 15,000 distinct CDR3 sequences in the sample, approximately 53% were seen once. Germline CDR1 reads DFQATT; CDR2 reads SNEGSKA (reference sequence). The CDR3 covers 13 residues. The V and J ends lost 8 bases and 8 bases, in that order; junction bases with no gene match: 10.

The chain is built from TRBV20-1 and TRBJ1-4; the match to TRBD1 covers 8 bases. The source of this sequence is a woman aged 25 to 39 with Graves' ophthalmopathy. The sample was peripheral blood. The CDR3 spells CSTLQGGKEKLFF. DNA of the CDR3: TGCAGTACTCTACAGGGGGGAAAAGAAAAACTGTTTTTT.